These 17 T cell receptor beta chains were all obtained from the same sample, sequenced in a study of T cell responses to AZD1222 COVID-19 vaccine. The protocol was immunoSEQ multiplex PCR, while the TCRdb copy is restricted to in-frame clones and leaves out a portion. Of 170,000 or so clones listed, about 90% are singletons. The specimen comprised peripheral blood, sampled on day 0 of AZD1222 vaccination. The receptors derive from an adult in good health.

The chain links TRBV11-2 to TRBJ1-1; 8 bases align to TRBD1. The trim removed 1 base at V and 0 bases at J, leaving 4 bases unmatched. Per germline, CDR1 SGHAT and CDR2 FQNNGV. There are 16 residues in the CDR3. The CDR3 DNA is TGTGCCAGCAGCTTAGTTCAGGGGGCCTTGAACACTGAAGCTTTCTTT. It translates to CASSLVQGALNTEAFF.

The chain is built from TRBV11-1 and TRBJ2-3, with D maybe TRBD2 (6 bases). The V and J ends lost 5 bases and 7 bases respectively, with 16 bases between them. This CDR3 is built from 14 residues. The germline CDR1 and CDR2 sequences are SGHAT and FQDESV (reference sequence). CDR3 loop: CASSLGTFRNTQYF. The CDR3 DNA reads as TGTGCCAGCAGCCTCGGGACTTTCAGGAATACGCAGTATTTT. The full variable domain, rest sourced from reference TRBV11-1 and TRBJ2-3, is EAEVAQSPRYKITEKSQAVAFWCDPISGHATLYWYRQILGQGPELLVQFQDESVVDDSQLPKDRFSAERLKGVDSTLKIQPAELGDSAMYLCASSLGTFRNTQYFGPGTRLTVL.

The chain links TRBV11-2 to TRBJ2-5; D remains ambiguous. CDR1 is SGHAT, CDR2 FQNNGV, per germline. Trimming shortened V by 1 base and J by 7 bases, and 4 bases separated the two germline ends. The CDR3 extends over 11 amino acids. The DNA for the CDR3 is TGTGCCAGCAGCTTAGCAGGGACCCAGTACTTC. Protein: CASSLAGTQYF.

The chain carries TRBV18 and TRBJ1-3; D is unresolved. The CDR3 has 13 residues. Germline assignment: CDR1 KGHSH and CDR2 LQKENI. V lost 3 bases and J 3 bases, leaving 6 bases between the germline ends. The CDR3 DNA sequence: TGTGCCAGCTCACCGGGGAGTGGAAACACCATATATTTT. As protein: CASSPGSGNTIYF.

The rearrangement joins TRBV7-2 to TRBJ2-7, with TRBD2 matching 10 bases. Germline values: CDR1 SGHTA, CDR2 FQGNSA. The V gene end was trimmed by 1 base and the J gene end by 2 bases; junction bases not matched to a gene: 2. This CDR3 is 15 amino acids long. The CDR3 region is CASSLGAGGPYEQYF. As DNA, the CDR3 is TGTGCCAGCAGCTTAGGAGCGGGAGGGCCCTACGAGCAGTACTTC.

The rearrangement links TRBV2 to TRBJ2-1, with 7 nucleotides matching TRBD2. Germline loops: CDR1 SNHLY, CDR2 FYNNEI. Trimming at V came to 7 bases and at J to 0 bases, leaving 6 bases not matched to a gene. The CDR3 is 15 residues long. CDR3 sequence: CASIAGAISYNEQFF. CDR3 coding DNA: TGTGCCAGCATTGCGGGAGCAATCTCCTACAATGAGCAGTTCTTC.

This clone occurred once. V usage is TRBV6-1 and J usage is TRBJ2-1, with 14 bases fitting TRBD2. Per the germline V gene, CDR1 is MNHNS and CDR2 is SASEGT. The CDR3 length is 19 residues. The junction had 8 bases not matched to a gene; V was cut back by 3 bases and J by 1 base. CDR3 loop: CASSDGLAGGGLSYNEQFF. CDR3 nucleotide sequence: TGTGCCAGCAGTGATGGACTAGCGGGAGGTGGGCTATCCTACAATGAGCAGTTCTTC.

This rearrangement joins TRBV18 to TRBJ1-1; 12 bases are a match to TRBD1. There are 15 residues in the CDR3. Germline CDR1 is KGHSH and CDR2 is LQKENI. J lost 5 bases, V lost 3 bases, and 4 bases had no gene match. As DNA, the CDR3 is TGTGCCAGCTCACCCCGGGACAGGGGGCGAACTGAAGCTTTCTTT. Translating gives CASSPRDRGRTEAFF.

This chain uses TRBV3-1 (or the pseudogene TRBV3-2) with TRBJ1-2; 9 bases are a match to TRBD1. CDR3 length equals 14 residues. The V and J ends lost 4 bases and 8 bases, in that order; junction bases with no gene match: 8. The germline gives CDR1 LGHDT, CDR2 YNNKEL (reference sequence). CDR3 nucleotide sequence: TGTGCCAGCAGCCTAGCCGGGACAGGGTCCGGCTACACCTTC. Amino acids: CASSLAGTGSGYTF.

This sequence joins TRBV18 and TRBJ1-6, with D hard to call. This CDR3 is 14 amino acids long. CDR1 is KGHSH and CDR2 is LQKENI in the germline V gene. V was clipped by 1 base and J by 10 bases, with 11 bases between them. Written as DNA, the CDR3 is TGTGCCAGCTCACCACAGGGTGGAGGGTCACCCCTCCACTTT. It encodes CASSPQGGGSPLHF.

The rearrangement links TRBV20-1 to TRBJ1-2; 7 bases align to TRBD1. V trimming: 3 bases; J trimming: 8 bases; junction bases outside the gene matches: 9. The CDR3 consists of 13 residues. Germline V gene lookup returns CDR1 DFQATT and CDR2 SNEGSKA (reference sequence). This CDR3 reads CSASETGRGGYTF. In DNA, the CDR3 is TGCAGTGCTAGTGAGACAGGGCGAGGAGGCTACACCTTC.

This clone turned up a few times. The CDR3 loop is CASSPAGFDTEAFF. In nucleotides, the CDR3 is TGTGCCAGCAGCCCCGCGGGATTTGACACTGAAGCTTTCTTT. V and J are TRBV3-1 (or the pseudogene TRBV3-2) and TRBJ1-1; no clear D. CDR1 and CDR2 (germline): LGHDT, YNNKEL (reference sequence). The CDR3 length is 14 residues. Trimming removed 4 bases from V and 3 bases from J, with 12 bases in between.

V is TRBV2 and J is TRBJ2-7; 10 nucleotides agree with TRBD2. The ends lost 6 bases at V and 5 bases at J; junction bases unmatched: 10. CDR1 is SNHLY, CDR2 FYNNEI, per germline. CDR3 length: 15 amino acids. CDR3 loop: CASSPLAGANNEQYF. CDR3 sequence (DNA): TGTGCCAGCAGCCCCCTAGCGGGAGCCAATAACGAGCAGTACTTC.

The chain couples TRBV6-1 to TRBJ1-3; 8 bases map to TRBD1. Losses at the gene ends were 4 bases for V and 2 bases for J; bases not matched to a gene: 10. There are 17 residues in the CDR3. From germline, CDR1 is MNHNS and CDR2 SASEGT. DNA of the CDR3: TGTGCCAGCAGTGGTCCTCAGGGGGCGCAAACTGGAAACACCATATATTTT. Protein product: CASSGPQGAQTGNTIYF.

The rearrangement links TRBV19 to TRBJ1-1; D call uncertain. V lost 3 bases, J lost 4 bases, and 15 bases lay in between. Germline V gene lookup returns CDR1 LNHDA and CDR2 SQIVND (reference sequence). The CDR3 runs to 15 residues. For the CDR3, the DNA is TGTGCCAGTAGTATCGAGGGATTCGTTCGCACTGAAGCTTTCTTT. Translation: CASSIEGFVRTEAFF. Together with reference TRBV19 and TRBJ1-1, the CDR3 gives the full variable domain: DGGITQSPKYLFRKEGQNVTLSCEQNLNHDAMYWYRQDPGQGLRLIYYSQIVNDFQKGDIAEGYSVSREKKESFPLTVTSAQKNPTAFYLCASSIEGFVRTEAFFGQGTRLTVV.

V gene TRBV3-1 (or the pseudogene TRBV3-2) combines with J gene TRBJ2-2; 12 nucleotides match TRBD2. Germline CDR1 is LGHDT and CDR2 is YNNKEL (reference sequence). V shed 4 bases and J 2 bases; nucleotides not matched to a gene: 2. This CDR3 has 16 residues. This chain's CDR3 is CASSLGLAGNTGELFF. CDR3 nucleotides: TGTGCCAGCAGCCTAGGACTAGCGGGAAACACCGGGGAGCTGTTTTTT.

The CDR3 DNA follows: TGTGCCAGCAGCTTAGATGCAGGGACCGGGGAGCTGTTTTTT. Translating gives CASSLDAGTGELFF. The chain employs TRBV7-9 and TRBJ2-2; TRBD1 is a possible D gene (5 bases). The CDR3 covers 14 residues. The germline V gene encodes CDR1 SEHNR and CDR2 FQNEAQ (reference sequence). Trimming left V 1 base short and J 5 bases short, with 8 bases between. The variable domain in full, completed from reference TRBV7-9 and TRBJ2-2, reads DTGVSQNPRHKITKRGQNVTFRCDPISEHNRLYWYRQTLGQGPEFLTYFQNEAQLEKSRLLSDRFSAERPKGSFSTLEIQRTEQGDSAMYLCASSLDAGTGELFFGEGSRLTVL.